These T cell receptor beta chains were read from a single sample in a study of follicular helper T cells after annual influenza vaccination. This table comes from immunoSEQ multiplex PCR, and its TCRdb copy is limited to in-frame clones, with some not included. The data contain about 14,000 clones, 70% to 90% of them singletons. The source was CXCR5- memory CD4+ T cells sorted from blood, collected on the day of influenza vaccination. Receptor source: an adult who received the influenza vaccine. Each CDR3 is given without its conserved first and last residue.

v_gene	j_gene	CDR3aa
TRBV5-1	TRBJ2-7	ASSLAAGGRWEQY
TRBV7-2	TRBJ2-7	ASSRPGVEQY
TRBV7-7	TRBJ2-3	ASSPSRGGDTQY
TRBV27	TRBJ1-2	ASSHRGLEGYT
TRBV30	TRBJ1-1	AWSGTSEAF
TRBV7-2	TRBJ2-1	ASSLEGGLDEQF
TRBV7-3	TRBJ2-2	ASSLRPAGGAGELF
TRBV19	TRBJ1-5	ASSIGLRDSYNQPQH
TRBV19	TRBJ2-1	ATNHRPGYKRGEQF
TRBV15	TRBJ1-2	ATSRGDRGPNYGYT
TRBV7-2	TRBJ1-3	ASSPRDRVRNTIY
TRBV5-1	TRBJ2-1	ASSLSGGASYNEQF
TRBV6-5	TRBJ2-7	ASSYNPQGPSYEQY
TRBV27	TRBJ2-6	ASSVRGGSGANVLT
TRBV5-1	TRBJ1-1	ASSFSGNTEAF
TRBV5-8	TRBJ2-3	ASSFTGGTAYTQY
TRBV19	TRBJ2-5	ASSRRETQY
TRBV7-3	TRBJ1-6	ASSARDRGNSPLH
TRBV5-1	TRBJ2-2	ASSFGTANTGELF
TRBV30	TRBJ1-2	AWLRGGANYGYT
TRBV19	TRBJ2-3	ASGNRVDTQY
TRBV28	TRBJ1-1	ASSSEEAF
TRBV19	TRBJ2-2	ASRLYGSTGELF
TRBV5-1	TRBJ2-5	ASSLAATSGVYQETQY
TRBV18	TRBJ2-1	ASSPPKGNEQF
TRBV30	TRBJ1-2	AWTGGRGYT
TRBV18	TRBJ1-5	ASSPSGPGYQPQH
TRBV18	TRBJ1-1	ASSPIGQSMNTEAF
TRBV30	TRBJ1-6	AWNYGGNSPLH
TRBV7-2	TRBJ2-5	ASSPGLIQETQY
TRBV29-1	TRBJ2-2	SVASLNRNAGELF
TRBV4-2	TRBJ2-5	ASSLGSSGDGGETQY
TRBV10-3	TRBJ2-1	ASQGDLSSYNEQF
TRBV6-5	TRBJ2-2	ASSSPGQGSGGELF
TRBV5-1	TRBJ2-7	ASSWDRVTYEQY
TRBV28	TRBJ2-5	ASTPVRQRGFQETQY
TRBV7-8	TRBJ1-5	ASSRGDARPQH
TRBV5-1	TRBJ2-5	ASSLGSWSGETQY
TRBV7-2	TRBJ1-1	ASSRRTAGDTEAF
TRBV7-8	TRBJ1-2	ASSPGGGGYGYT
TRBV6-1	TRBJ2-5	ASSDTSGVRETQY
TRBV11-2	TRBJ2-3	ASSQGQGLDTQY
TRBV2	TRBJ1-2	ASSVRVGSSGYT
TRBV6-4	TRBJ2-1	ASSRGTGSLPRNEQF
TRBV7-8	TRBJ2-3	ASSLGLAGGGDTQY
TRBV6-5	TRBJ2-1	ASKTQGARNEQF
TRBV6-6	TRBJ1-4	ASSYPSGPYEKLF
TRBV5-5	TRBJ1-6	ASSLAERSYSPLH
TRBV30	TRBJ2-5	AWSGGVQETQY
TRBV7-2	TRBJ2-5	ASSADGTVQETQY
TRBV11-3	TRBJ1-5	APPGAGNQPQH
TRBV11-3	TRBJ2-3	ASSQSTDTQY
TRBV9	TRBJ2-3	ASSVVAGGDTQY